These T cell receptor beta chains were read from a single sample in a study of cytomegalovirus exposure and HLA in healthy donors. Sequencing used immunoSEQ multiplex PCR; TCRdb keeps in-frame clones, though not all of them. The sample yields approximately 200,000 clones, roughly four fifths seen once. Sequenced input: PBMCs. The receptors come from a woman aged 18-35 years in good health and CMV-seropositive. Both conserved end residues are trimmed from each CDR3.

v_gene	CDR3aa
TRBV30	AWSGILGEVDEQY
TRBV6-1	ASSQDSSGGNTIY
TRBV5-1	ASSPTPSLSGNTIY
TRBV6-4	ASSDGASGGTDTQY
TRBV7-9	ASSFSSQANYGYT
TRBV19	ASSIRGYNEQF
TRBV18	ASSPLAGTQETQY
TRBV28	ASSLSTPTGGNGYT
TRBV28	ASSLYAGINQPQH
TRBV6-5	ASRRGLAGAQY
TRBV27	ASSQGAHEQY
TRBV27	ASSLKYPGQGATNTEAF
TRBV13	ASSSRLLSPLH
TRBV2	ASLRLADTYEQY
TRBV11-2	ASSLLDSYSGNTIY
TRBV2	ASTSGAGFGYT
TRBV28	ASSKDREYQPQH
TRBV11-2	ASSSGYQETQY
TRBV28	ASIPRISSYEQY
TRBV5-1	ASTLAGPEQF
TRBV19	ASSIEGRSTDTQY
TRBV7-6	ASSLFLAGDLQETQY
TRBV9	ASSGLQGQETQY
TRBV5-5	ASSFAPGQETQY
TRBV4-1	ASSQDRVSGGASYYNEQF
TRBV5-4	ASSGGGQGNSPLH
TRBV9	ASSVEGRDTEAF
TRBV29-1	SVAQDRDTEAF
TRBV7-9	SSSLIGARGKQETQY
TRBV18	ASSASPGGRMGNQPQH
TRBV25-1	ASRGGVETQY
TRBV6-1	ASRGQGGGTEAF
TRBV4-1	ASSATGGSYEQY
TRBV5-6	ASSHLLGRVKADTQY
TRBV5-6	ASSGQVVNEQF
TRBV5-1	ASSLGAEQY